The entry that follows covers one T cell receptor beta chain sequence. Between the trimmed V and J ends, which lost 2 bases and 6 bases, there was a span of 10 bases. CDR1 is SGHAT, CDR2 FQDESV, per germline (reference sequence). CDR3 length: 14 residues. The data were obtained in a study of identical twins. TCRdb itself ran the 5' RACE reads through MiXCR, one entry per CDR3 protein. Here the sample spans 420,000 or so distinct CDR3 sequences, approximately 17% being singletons. Sequencing was performed on naive T cells sorted from blood. V gene TRBV11-1 combines with J gene TRBJ2-2; unclear D gene. This receptor was identified in a man aged 50 or older in good health. The CDR3 DNA reads as TGTGCCAGCAGCTTACTGGGGTCGGCCGGGGAGCTGTTTTTT. It codes for CASSLLGSAGELFF.